This T cell receptor (beta chain) was captured in a study of vaccination and CD4 T cells after COVID-19. Across the whole study: Cellular stimulation was performed using overlapping spike peptides derived from SARS-CoV-2, HCoV-NL63, HCoV-OC43 and HCoV-229E.

Sequencing of the DNA from cultured CD4+ T cells was carried out with the Oncomine TCR Beta short-read assay. TCRdb processed the PCR reads anew with MiXCR; each CDR3 protein has one entry. The sample has roughly 12,000 distinct CDR3 sequences, about 54% seen once. The CDR3 loop spans 17 amino acids. The V gene end was trimmed by 5 bases and the J gene end by 3 bases; junction bases not matched to a gene: 9. Per germline, CDR1 MNHNS and CDR2 SASEGT. Treatment indicated: approximately 9-day PBMC culture with coronavirus spike peptide pools or control peptides (ViraFEST assay). About this clonotype itself: The antigen remains unidentified.

The V gene is TRBV6-1, the J gene TRBJ2-3; 12 positions match TRBD2. Material for sequencing was CD4+ T cells from blood, cultured in vitro. This sequence was found in a human donor who had recovered from COVID-19. CDR3 protein: CASSPIPTSGRTDTQYF. In DNA form, the CDR3 reads TGTGCCAGCAGTCCCATCCCGACTAGCGGGAGAACAGATACGCAGTATTTT.